This T cell receptor (beta chain) comes out of a study of T-cell memory formation after mild COVID-19 (dated by TCRdb to the early 2020s). Regarding the complete study: Most TCR sequence clusters were specific to one of the two donors. T-cell clones expanding and contracting after mild COVID-19 in two donors were tracked by longitudinal TCRalpha and TCRbeta repertoire sequencing. Two young, previously healthy adult volunteers made up the cohort, one male and one female.

General study outcomes and caveats: Clones that contracted from day 15 to 85 showed balanced CD4/CD8 phenotypes, whereas a second wave of clones that expanded from day 15 to 37 leaned towards CD4+. The study included only a couple of mild cases, and larger cohorts that include severe cases with pre-infection samples were judged to be necessary. SARS-CoV-2 specificity was not confirmed for the second-wave clones peaking on day 37. Some responding clones were found in pre-infection memory, which suggests that pre-existing cross-reactive memory T cells took part in the SARS-CoV-2 response. Contracting CD4+ clones appeared mostly in the CM and EM memory subsets, whereas CD8+ clones were enriched in EMRA.

V loses 4 bases, J loses 2 bases, and the germline ends lie 15 bases apart. CDR1 is given as SGHDT and CDR2 as YYEEEE, both from the germline V gene. Including the terminal cysteine and phenylalanine, the CDR3 comprises 15 residues. Only CDR3 DNA remains: 45 bases, in frame from the first base. The listed sequencing device is Illumina NovaSeq 6000. cDNA libraries for TCRalpha and TCRbeta were prepared by 5'RACE using constant-segment primers, with sample barcodes and unique molecular identifiers added. RNA was extracted from every sample with Trizol reagent. Amplification of the libraries took two PCR steps, and the second step added a second sample barcode plus Illumina TruSeq adapters. The libraries were sequenced on an Illumina NovaSeq using 2 x 150 bp paired-end reads. From the authors' description of their analysis: Demultiplexing of reads and collapsing into UMI-guided consensus sequences were performed with migec v1.2.7. Using mixcr v2.1.11, the UMI consensuses were aligned to TRA and TRB V and J templates and assembled into clonotypes. Expanded or contracted clonotypes were those called significant by both edgeR and NoisET, with noise models trained on biological replicates. For edgeR calls, a false discovery rate-adjusted p below 0.01 and a log2 fold-change threshold of 1 were applied. As an exploratory analysis of dynamics, PCA with hierarchical clustering was applied to max-normalized trajectories of the 1000 most abundant clonotypes. The CD4 or CD8 phenotype of responding clones was assigned using the separately sequenced CD4+ and CD8+ repertoires. The raw public reads went through TCRdb reprocessing: fastp at Q25, MiXCR clone calling, in-frame beta chains kept. Every CDR3 protein is listed once, alongside the most common genes and DNA of its rows. TCRdb, not the original authors, processed these V and J calls. This sample lists roughly 450,000 distinct CDR3 sequences; roughly 18% were detected once. The ten biggest clones cover roughly a fifth of the sample.

Note on this clonotype: It lacks a known antigen. Base qualities are not at hand, and no much larger clone is one base apart.

Ficoll-Paque density gradient centrifugation was the method used to isolate PBMCs. The TCR sequence derives from a man in his late teens or twenties who had mild COVID-19 (a few samples of this study predate the infection). The sample titles of this study are shuffled in the database, so cell type and time point are left out; the donor was told from shared clones. This chain joins TRBV5-6 to TRBJ2-5; the D gene cannot be resolved reliably. The sample was PBMCs or a T cell subset sorted from them (not recorded which). The DNA sequence follows: TGTGCCAGCAGCCTACTAATCTCGAGTCAAGAGACCCAGTACTTC. Translation gives CASSLLISSQETQYF.